These 23 T cell receptor beta chains were sequenced from one sample in a study of STAT5B mutations in CD4+ large granular lymphocyte leukemia (dated 2022 in TCRdb). Library creation used the immunoSEQ multiplex PCR assay. TCRdb took over this immuneACCESS table, retaining in-frame rearrangements with V and J assigned. Such tables are incomplete; in checked studies, under half of the missing clones stem from an unresolved V gene, and the remainder is unexplained. The sample yields around 33,000 clones; about 87% were counted once. Clones ranked in the top ten supply more than 0.95% of the sample. The sequencing sample was made of CD4+ T cells from blood buffy coats. These receptors were obtained from a human donor in good health.

This clone has only a few counts. The chain employs TRBV9 and TRBJ1-2; weak D call: TRBD1 (6 bases). This CDR3 has 14 residues. V was clipped by 4 bases and J by 4 bases, with 14 bases between them. The germline V gene has CDR1 SGDLS and CDR2 YYNGEE. The CDR3 nucleotides are TGTGCCAGCAGCTCACAAACAGGGTCCTATGGCTACACCTTC. Amino acids: CASSSQTGSYGYTF. Looking up the rest from reference TRBV9 and TRBJ1-2 gives the full variable domain: DSGVTQTPKHLITATGQRVTLRCSPRSGDLSVYWYQQSLDQGLQFLIQYYNGEERAKGNILERFSAQQFPDLHSELNLSSLELGDSALYFCASSSQTGSYGYTFGSGTRLTVV.

The chain has TRBV6-6 and TRBJ1-2; 7 bases map to TRBD1. Germline loops: CDR1 MNHNY, CDR2 SVGAGI (reference sequence). The CDR3 has 11 amino acids. The V gene end was trimmed by 7 bases and the J gene end by 8 bases; junction bases not matched to a gene: 4. The CDR3 loop is CASTQGGGYTF. The DNA of the CDR3 is TGTGCCAGCACCCAGGGGGGAGGCTACACCTTC.

The chain has TRBV18 and TRBJ1-1; tentative D call: TRBD1 (5 bases). V gave up 8 bases and J gave up 10 bases, with 23 bases separating them. Germline CDR1 reads KGHSH; CDR2 reads LQKENI. This CDR3 spans 14 amino acids. CDR3 nucleotide sequence: TGTGCCAGCCCTGGGGCTGGTTCCCCTCAGGGAGCTTTCTTT. Its translation is CASPGAGSPQGAFF.

The chain uses TRBV7-6 and TRBJ1-5, with 8 nucleotides matching TRBD1. The trim removed 5 bases at V and 5 bases at J, leaving 2 bases unmatched. The CDR3 sequence is 13 residues long. Germline V CDR1 and CDR2: SGHVS, FNYEAQ. The CDR3 region has the DNA TGTGCCAGCAGCCTGGACAGGGATCAGCCCCAGCATTTT. Amino acids: CASSLDRDQPQHF.

J is TRBJ2-7 and V is TRBV14; 11 bases match TRBD2. CDR3 size: 19 residues. The trim removed 0 bases at V and 3 bases at J, leaving 13 bases unmatched. The germline V gene has CDR1 SGHDN and CDR2 FVKESK. The CDR3 loop reads CASSQEVRTSGSGDYEQYF. CDR3 nucleotide sequence: TGTGCCAGCAGCCAAGAAGTGCGAACTAGCGGGAGCGGAGACTACGAGCAGTACTTC.

CDR3 DNA sequence: TGTGCCAGCAGCTTTTTCGTGGGGGTTGTTCGGGAGCTGTTTTTT. It translates to CASSFFVGVVRELFF. The chain combines TRBV7-9 with TRBJ2-2, with D possibly being TRBD1 or TRBD2 (5 bases each). The length of the CDR3 is 15 residues. Germline V CDR1 and CDR2: SEHNR, FQNEAQ (reference sequence). The V end lost 3 bases, the J end lost 9 bases, and 17 bases lay between the germline ends.

Here the CDR3 DNA reads TGTGCCAGCAGGAAGCGCGACTCGAGCTCCTACGAGCAGTACTTC. Encoded protein: CASRKRDSSSYEQYF. The V and J genes are TRBV6-5 and TRBJ2-5, with D uncertain. The DNA end favors TRBJ2-7, so the J call may be wrong. Germline V gene lookup returns CDR1 MNHEY and CDR2 SVGAGI. The CDR3 is 15 residues long.

CDR3 bases: TGTGCCAGCAGCTTAGATCAACAACCAGAAGGAGCTTTCTTT. Translated: CASSLDQQPEGAFF. V and J are TRBV11-3 and TRBJ1-1; D is unresolved. Per germline, CDR1 SGHNT and CDR2 YENEEA. Trimming left V 0 bases short and J 10 bases short, with 15 bases between. The CDR3 is 14 amino acids.

The chain is built from TRBV7-2 and TRBJ1-1; D may be TRBD1 (6 bases). The length of the CDR3 is 15 residues. V dropped 4 bases and J dropped 0 bases, with 12 bases sitting between them. Germline CDR1 SGHTA, CDR2 FQGNSA. CDR3 DNA: TGTGCCAGCAGCTCACAGGGACAACTGAACACTGAAGCTTTCTTT. This encodes CASSSQGQLNTEAFF.

This clone was seen only once. The chain recombines TRBV5-4 with TRBJ2-3; TRBD1 agrees at 7 bases. The CDR3 sequence is 14 residues long. Germline V lookup: CDR1 SGHNT, CDR2 YYREEE (reference sequence). After removal of 2 bases from V and 4 bases from J, the junction contained 4 bases not matched to a gene. CDR3 region: CASSLGGAADTQYF. In DNA form, the CDR3 reads TGTGCCAGCAGCTTAGGGGGCGCGGCAGATACGCAGTATTTT.

The V and J genes are TRBV9 and TRBJ2-1; TRBD2 might be the D (6 bases). V lost 6 bases and J lost 8, with 27 bases in between. This CDR3 contains 17 residues. Looked up from germline, CDR1 is SGDLS and CDR2 is YYNGEE. Written as DNA, the CDR3 is TGTGCCAGCACCCTCTCCCCGCGGGAATTCGTTGAAGATGAGCAGTTCTTC. As protein: CASTLSPREFVEDEQFF.

The CDR3 DNA sequence: TGTGCCAGCAGTGAATTTTGGCAGCCAGGGGGGGGCTACGAGCAGTACTTC. Protein: CASSEFWQPGGGYEQYF. The rearrangement joins TRBV6-1 to TRBJ2-7; the D call may be TRBD1 or TRBD2 (7 bases each). CDR3 size: 17 residues. Germline V lookup: CDR1 MNHNS, CDR2 SASEGT. Between the trimmed V and J ends, which lost 2 bases and 3 bases, there was a span of 20 bases.

The chain carries TRBV7-8 and TRBJ2-1; 10 bases are shared with TRBD2. Germline values: CDR1 SGHVS, CDR2 FQNEAQ. CDR3 length equals 14 residues. Trimming removed 8 bases from V and 4 bases from J; junction bases left unmatched: 5. CDR3 nucleotides: TGTGCCAGCGGAGGTAGCGGGGGGTACAATGAGCAGTTCTTC. It yields the protein CASGGSGGYNEQFF.

The genes are TRBV10-3 and TRBJ1-5; 7 nucleotides align to TRBD1. The V segment lost 7 bases and the J segment 4 bases; nucleotides outside the gene matches: 4. Germline V gene lookup returns CDR1 ENHRY and CDR2 SYGVKD. The CDR3 is 13 amino acids. The CDR3 is CAITTGENQPQHF. The CDR3 DNA is TGTGCCATCACCACAGGGGAAAATCAGCCCCAGCATTTT.

The rearrangement uses TRBV9 and TRBJ2-2, with D tentatively TRBD1 (5 bases). The V end was cut by 3 bases, the J end by 4 bases, with 10 bases between. This CDR3 is built from 14 residues. Germline lookup yields CDR1 SGDLS and CDR2 YYNGEE. The DNA for the CDR3 is TGTGCCAGCAGCGCCACAGGCCCCACCGGGGAGCTGTTTTTT. Protein: CASSATGPTGELFF.

The chain recombines TRBV7-2 with TRBJ2-1; either TRBD1 or TRBD2 may supply D (5 bases each). V lost 5 bases, J lost 8 bases, and 19 bases lay in between. The CDR3 contains 15 residues. Germline CDR1 is SGHTA and CDR2 is FQGNSA. The CDR3 DNA follows: TGTGCCAGCAGCCCTAGTTATGCAGGGACGGATGAGCAGTTCTTC. Translated: CASSPSYAGTDEQFF.

CDR3 nucleotide sequence: TGTGCCAGCTCACCACTCCGGGCCTACGAGCAGTACTTC. It specifies CASSPLRAYEQYF. The V call is TRBV18, the J call TRBJ2-7; D gene uncertain. Germline V gene data show CDR1 as KGHSH and CDR2 as LQKENI. CDR3 length: 13 residues. Trimming took 1 base from V and 2 from J, leaving 6 bases between them.

CDR3 sequence (DNA): TGTGCCAGTAGTATAGCGGGTGGGGGTCGCTCCTACAATGAGCAGTTCTTC. Its protein product is CASSIAGGGRSYNEQFF. This chain uses TRBV19 with TRBJ2-1; the D gene could be TRBD1 or TRBD2 (5 bases each). The CDR3 contains 17 residues. V dropped 1 base and J dropped 0 bases, with 13 bases sitting between them. CDR1 LNHDA and CDR2 SQIVND come from the germline V gene (reference sequence).

This clone has a handful of counts. This rearrangement joins TRBV7-2 to TRBJ1-1; no firm D call. With 3 bases removed from V and 2 bases from J, the gap between germline ends came to 7 bases. CDR1 SGHTA and CDR2 FQGNSA come from the germline V gene. The CDR3 extends over 13 amino acids. The CDR3 reads CASSFDANTEAFF. DNA of the CDR3: TGTGCCAGCAGCTTTGACGCTAACACTGAAGCTTTCTTT.

The chain links TRBV9 to TRBJ2-1; 8 bases fit TRBD2. Germline V gene sequence: CDR1 SGDLS, CDR2 YYNGEE. The V gene end was trimmed by 0 bases and the J gene end by 7 bases; junction bases not matched to a gene: 6. The CDR3 covers 15 residues. CDR3 sequence: CASSVVAGWGNEQFF. CDR3 DNA: TGTGCCAGCAGCGTAGTAGCGGGATGGGGTAATGAGCAGTTCTTC.

The table lists this clone with a count of one. The gene calls are TRBV7-8 and TRBJ2-3; 12 positions agree with TRBD1. The CDR3 runs to 17 residues. Losses at the gene ends were 4 bases for V and 4 bases for J; bases not matched to a gene: 9. Germline CDR1 is SGHVS and CDR2 is FQNEAQ. This CDR3 reads CASSSNRDRGRPDTQYF. The CDR3, as DNA: TGTGCCAGCAGCTCAAACCGGGACAGGGGGCGCCCAGATACGCAGTATTTT.

This clone was detected only once. This rearrangement joins TRBV10-3 to TRBJ1-5; no firm D call. Trimming took off 2 bases at V and 2 bases at J, with 16 bases between the two ends. CDR1 is ENHRY, CDR2 SYGVKD, per germline. This CDR3 has 17 amino acids. This CDR3 reads CAISEGGRRTGNQPQHF. As DNA, the CDR3 is TGTGCCATCAGTGAGGGCGGCAGACGAACGGGCAATCAGCCCCAGCATTTT.

In this sample, this clone turned up once. The V gene is TRBV9, the J gene TRBJ1-1, with 9 bases that match TRBD1. Germline assignment: CDR1 SGDLS and CDR2 YYNGEE. CDR3 length: 17 amino acids. V was pared by 0 bases and J by 1 base, with 7 bases of the junction left unmatched. The CDR3 bases are TGTGCCAGCAGCGTAGTTGACAGGGGGACAACGAACACTGAAGCTTTCTTT. Its translation: CASSVVDRGTTNTEAFF.